This T cell receptor beta chain was observed in a study of shared clonotypes between healthy human individuals. Study-level results: Collection of samples was limited to blood; tissue repertoires likely differ.

In the case of this clone: Its cognate antigen is unknown.

Per the germline V gene, CDR1 is MNHNS and CDR2 is SASEGT. The CDR3 is 14 residues long. V dropped 5 bases and J dropped 0 bases, with 11 bases sitting between them. Some clones are missing from TCRdb's copy, which holds only in-frame ones; the method was immunoSEQ multiplex PCR. The data hold a few million clones, with over 85% observed a single time. The clonotype comes from a young man in good health. Some clones in this sample may be carry-over from other donors' samples. The V gene is TRBV6-1, the J gene TRBJ2-7; D not resolved. The specimen sequenced was naive CD4+ T cells from PBMCs. This sample's subset: CD45RA+ positively selected. The CDR3 bases are TGTGCCAGCAGTACTCGGACGGTCTCCTACGAGCAGTACTTC. Translating it yields CASSTRTVSYEQYF.